The entry that follows covers one TCR beta chain sequence. Deletions cut 0 bases from V and 5 bases from J, with 20 bases between. CDR3 length equals 18 residues. Germline lookup yields CDR1 SGHVS and CDR2 FQNEAQ. TCRdb re-called the RT-PCR reads through MiXCR, storing one row per CDR3 protein. The repertoire includes a few hundred thousand distinct CDR3 sequences, 14% of them detected once, and 11% sits in the top ten. The sample comes from a study of response to subunit inactivated influenza vaccine. This chain uses TRBV7-8 with TRBJ1-5, with D maybe TRBD1 (6 bases). Material: PBMCs from blood, obtained about 12 days after vaccination. The clonotype originates from a man between 50 and 59 years old who received an inactivated influenza vaccine. In nucleotides, the CDR3 is TGTGCCAGCAGCTTAGCACTCATTATACAGGGAGTTGATCAGCCCCAGCATTTT. Protein product: CASSLALIIQGVDQPQHF.